These 30 T cell receptor beta chains share one sample of origin, sequenced in a study of CD8 T cells in ankylosing spondylitis (dated by TCRdb to about 2017). Study-wide findings and limitations: A TCR beta motif of several highly homologous amino acid variants appeared characteristic of blood from ankylosing spondylitis patients.

These receptors have no identified antigens. Library preparation employed 5' RACE. The data were produced on an Illumina HiSeq 2500. TCRdb handled the public reads itself, with Q25 trimming in fastp and clone calling in MiXCR, and kept productive beta chains. Each CDR3 protein appears once, grouped with its most common genes and DNA. The sample table shows 400,000 or so distinct CDR3 sequences, and 25% to 30% are seen once. The ten largest account for 0.89% of the sample. Input material: blood, either unsorted or a sorted T cell fraction (not recorded which). These receptors originate from a male donor with ankylosing spondylitis.

This clonotype was found a few times. This chain uses TRBV20-1 with TRBJ2-6; D is perhaps TRBD1 (5 bases). This CDR3 comprises 13 residues. V lost 5 bases and J 4 bases, leaving 9 bases between the germline ends. The germline gives CDR1 DFQATT, CDR2 SNEGSKA (reference sequence). The CDR3 reads CSAGAPGANVLTF. The CDR3 DNA sequence: TGCAGTGCTGGGGCCCCCGGGGCCAACGTCCTGACTTTC.

This clonotype was found many times. The genes are TRBV10-3 and TRBJ2-3; 9 bases line up with TRBD2. Germline-derived CDR1 and CDR2 are ENHRY and SYGVKD. This CDR3 region has 15 residues. Trimming at V came to 10 bases and at J to 4 bases, leaving 12 bases not matched to a gene. Here the CDR3 DNA reads TGTGCCACCGTGGACCTTAGCGGGAGTTCAGATACGCAGTATTTT. Translating it yields CATVDLSGSSDTQYF.

V gene TRBV5-1 combines with J gene TRBJ1-1; D is uncertain. With 3 bases removed from V and 1 base from J, the gap between germline ends came to 10 bases. CDR3 length: 14 amino acids. Germline values: CDR1 SGHRS, CDR2 YFSETQ. The CDR3 coding sequence is TGCGCCAGCAGCTCCATCGGCCCGAACACTGAAGCTTTCTTT. Residues: CASSSIGPNTEAFF.

This clonotype occurred a few times. The J gene is TRBJ2-1, the V gene TRBV6-1; 10 bases are shared with TRBD2. Germline CDR1 MNHNS, CDR2 SASEGT. Losses at the gene ends were 4 bases for V and 12 bases for J; bases not matched to a gene: 6. This CDR3 spans 13 amino acids. The CDR3 DNA follows: TGTGCCAGCAGTGTGGGACTAGCGACCGGGCAGTTCTTC. It codes for CASSVGLATGQFF.

V and J are TRBV10-3 and TRBJ2-1, with 9 positions matching TRBD2. This CDR3 has 15 amino acids. Trimming cost V 3 bases and J 8 bases; bases outside gene matches: 8. Germline lookup yields CDR1 ENHRY and CDR2 SYGVKD. CDR3 residues: CAISELAGKVDEQFF. The DNA for the CDR3 is TGTGCCATCAGTGAACTAGCGGGTAAAGTCGATGAGCAGTTCTTC.

This sequence joins TRBV10-3 and TRBJ2-3; D ambiguous. With 2 bases removed from V and 0 bases from J, the gap between germline ends came to 12 bases. This CDR3 has 16 residues. The germline V gene encodes CDR1 ENHRY and CDR2 SYGVKD. CDR3 DNA sequence: TGTGCCATCAGTGAGGAAGGGCTTCCTAGCACAGATACGCAGTATTTT. Its translation: CAISEEGLPSTDTQYF.

The V call is TRBV6-1, the J call TRBJ2-7; 13 bases map to TRBD2. Trimming at V came to 4 bases and at J to 3 bases, leaving 6 bases not matched to a gene. Germline loops: CDR1 MNHNS, CDR2 SASEGT. The CDR3 totals 16 residues. CDR3 in DNA: TGTGCCAGCAGTGCCGGACTAGCGGGAGAGTACTACGAGCAGTACTTC. Encoded protein: CASSAGLAGEYYEQYF.

This sequence joins TRBV5-1 and TRBJ2-7, with D perhaps TRBD1 (6 bases). Germline V lookup: CDR1 SGHRS, CDR2 YFSETQ. V was trimmed by 0 bases and J by 1 base, leaving 8 bases between them. The length of the CDR3 is 14 residues. The CDR3 spells CASSLGTDSYEQYV. DNA of the CDR3: TGCGCCAGCAGCTTGGGGACAGATTCCTACGAGCAGTACGTC.

This chain connects TRBV2 to TRBJ2-1, with TRBD1 matching 11 bases. The V gene end was trimmed by 7 bases and the J gene end by 9 bases; junction bases not matched to a gene: 17. The CDR3 covers 17 residues. Germline CDR1 and CDR2: SNHLY and FYNNEI. The CDR3 region is CASKFGARDRGKGEQFF. The CDR3 nucleotides are TGTGCCAGCAAGTTTGGGGCCCGGGACAGGGGGAAGGGTGAGCAGTTCTTC.

V usage is TRBV7-9 and J usage is TRBJ2-5; 7 bases align to TRBD1. Germline CDR1 SEHNR, CDR2 FQNEAQ (reference sequence). This CDR3 contains 14 residues. Trimming took 5 bases from V and 5 from J; bases not matched to a gene: 8. This chain's CDR3 is CASSLGQDGETQYF. The CDR3 bases are TGTGCCAGCAGCCTAGGACAGGACGGGGAGACCCAGTACTTC. Drawing the rest from reference TRBV7-9 and TRBJ2-5, the complete variable domain is DTGVSQNPRHKITKRGQNVTFRCDPISEHNRLYWYRQTLGQGPEFLTYFQNEAQLEKSRLLSDRFSAERPKGSFSTLEIQRTEQGDSAMYLCASSLGQDGETQYFGPGTRLLVL.

The table lists this clonotype with many counts. The chain's CDR3 is CASSPSGDRNNEQFF. Here the CDR3 DNA reads TGCGCCAGCAGCCCGTCGGGGGATAGGAACAATGAGCAGTTCTTC. The V call is TRBV5-1, the J call TRBJ2-1, with a tentative D call TRBD2 (6 bases). Per the germline V gene, CDR1 is SGHRS and CDR2 is YFSETQ. The V gene lost 4 bases and the J gene lost 5 bases, with 16 bases spanning the gap. The CDR3 length is 15 residues. Using reference TRBV5-1 and TRBJ2-1 for the parts outside the CDR3, the full variable domain is KAGVTQTPRYLIKTRGQQVTLSCSPISGHRSVSWYQQTPGQGLQFLFEYFSETQRNKGNFPGRFSGRQFSNSRSEMNVSTLELGDSALYLCASSPSGDRNNEQFFGPGTRLTVL.

This clonotype came up a few times. The rearrangement joins TRBV5-1 to TRBJ1-5, with 9 bases lining up with TRBD1. Trimming cost V 6 bases and J 6 bases; bases outside gene matches: 7. Germline V gives CDR1 SGHRS, CDR2 YFSETQ. The CDR3 totals 14 residues. The DNA for the CDR3 is TGCGCCAGCACCACAGGGGGCTTGGGTCAGCCCCAGCATTTT. This translates into CASTTGGLGQPQHF.

This clonotype showed up just a few times. The chain is built from TRBV24-1 and TRBJ2-5, with D perhaps matching TRBD1 or TRBD2 (6 bases each). Trimming took off 0 bases at V and 5 bases at J, with 18 bases between the two ends. CDR1 and CDR2 (germline): KGHDR, SFDVKD. There are 17 residues in the CDR3. CDR3 nucleotides: TGTGCCACCAGTGATTTGGGCGCATGGGGGGCGGCGGAGACCCAGTACTTC. It is translated as CATSDLGAWGAAETQYF.

Concerning this clonotype itself: The CDR3 does not end in the conserved phenylalanine or tryptophan, so this is likely a read error. V and J are TRBV12-3 or TRBV12-4 and TRBJ2-1; D unresolved. This CDR3 region has 13 residues. With 1 base removed from V and 5 bases from J, the gap between germline ends came to 6 bases. The CDR3 region is CASSLDADNEQFS. CDR3 sequence (DNA): TGTGCCAGCAGTTTAGACGCCGACAATGAGCAGTTCTCC.

The rearrangement links TRBV12-5 to TRBJ2-2; 11 bases align to TRBD2. The CDR3 has 18 amino acids. V lost 7 bases, J lost 4 bases, and 14 bases stayed unmatched. The germline V gene has CDR1 LGHNT and CDR2 FRNRAP. In DNA, the CDR3 is TGTGCTAGTGTTCCGGGACTAGCGGCCCCCTGGGGCACCGGGGAGCTGTTTTTT. Translation: CASVPGLAAPWGTGELFF.

This clonotype occurred a few times. This chain links TRBV5-1 with TRBJ2-3; D call uncertain. The CDR3 consists of 13 residues. The germline V gene encodes CDR1 SGHRS and CDR2 YFSETQ. V shed 4 bases and J shed 0 bases, with 6 bases lying between them. CDR3 DNA: TGCGCCAGCAGCATGGGAAGCACAGATACGCAGTATTTT. Encoded protein: CASSMGSTDTQYF. Complete variable domain (other parts from reference TRBV5-1 and TRBJ2-3): KAGVTQTPRYLIKTRGQQVTLSCSPISGHRSVSWYQQTPGQGLQFLFEYFSETQRNKGNFPGRFSGRQFSNSRSEMNVSTLELGDSALYLCASSMGSTDTQYFGPGTRLTVL.

This chain connects TRBV20-1 to TRBJ1-5, with D unclear. Per germline, CDR1 DFQATT and CDR2 SNEGSKA (reference sequence). V lost 0 bases and J 4 bases, leaving 7 bases between the germline ends. The CDR3 length is 13 residues. CDR3 sequence: CSARDHGNQPQHF. In DNA, the CDR3 is TGCAGTGCTAGAGATCACGGTAATCAGCCCCAGCATTTT.

The gene calls are TRBV24-1 and TRBJ1-5; D remains unclear. V shed 6 bases and J shed 0 bases, with 8 bases lying between them. CDR1 and CDR2 (germline): KGHDR, SFDVKD. This CDR3 contains 14 residues. CDR3 in DNA: TGTGCCACCAGTACCTTGGGTAGCAATCAGCCCCAGCATTTT. This encodes CATSTLGSNQPQHF.

The chain recombines TRBV19 with TRBJ1-5; 7 nucleotides match TRBD1. With V trimmed by 5 bases and J by 4 bases, 8 bases remained unmatched. The germline CDR1 and CDR2 sequences are LNHDA and SQIVND (reference sequence). This CDR3 contains 15 residues. CDR3 sequence: CASSPLDRSNQPQHF. The DNA for the CDR3 is TGTGCCAGTAGTCCCCTGGACAGGAGTAATCAGCCCCAGCATTTT.

The V gene is TRBV5-1, the J gene TRBJ1-1; D ambiguous. The germline V gene encodes CDR1 SGHRS and CDR2 YFSETQ. Trimming shortened V by 7 bases and J by 1 base, and 17 bases separated the two germline ends. The CDR3 is 15 residues long. The CDR3 loop reads CASRVEGYWNTEAFF. The CDR3 bases are TGCGCCAGCCGTGTCGAAGGGTATTGGAACACTGAAGCTTTCTTT.

This clonotype was counted a few times. The rearrangement uses TRBV10-3 and TRBJ2-1; 7 bases are a match to TRBD1. This CDR3 region has 14 residues. Germline V lookup: CDR1 ENHRY, CDR2 SYGVKD. V dropped 10 bases and J dropped 7; count of bases not matched to a gene: 13. The chain's CDR3 is CATAPQGVENEQFF. DNA of the CDR3: TGTGCCACGGCTCCTCAGGGGGTGGAAAATGAGCAGTTCTTC.

This clonotype has more than one count but fewer than ten. The chain has TRBV2 and TRBJ2-7; 10 nucleotides align to TRBD1. The germline gives CDR1 SNHLY, CDR2 FYNNEI. V was clipped by 7 bases and J by 3 bases; unmatched bases: 6. The CDR3 sequence is 14 residues long. CDR3 nucleotide sequence: TGTGCCAGCAACGGACAGGGGGTACTCTACGAGCAGTACTTC. This translates into CASNGQGVLYEQYF.

The chain couples TRBV28 to TRBJ2-3, with TRBD2 matching 13 bases. Germline CDR1 is MDHEN and CDR2 is SYDVKM. This CDR3 is built from 18 residues. J gave up 0 bases and V 3 bases, and 6 bases lay outside the gene matches. The CDR3 loop is CASSFYGTSGESTDTQYF. Here the CDR3 DNA reads TGTGCCAGCAGTTTTTACGGGACTAGCGGGGAGAGCACAGATACGCAGTATTTT.

This rearrangement joins TRBV12-5 to TRBJ2-4; TRBD1 matches at 10 bases. Losses at the gene ends were 5 bases for V and 4 bases for J; bases not matched to a gene: 5. Germline V CDR1 and CDR2: LGHNT, FRNRAP. The CDR3 spans 15 residues. In DNA, the CDR3 is TGTGCTAGTGGTCAGGGACAGGGGTTAAAAAACATTCAGTACTTC. Translation gives CASGQGQGLKNIQYF.

The V and J genes are TRBV5-1 and TRBJ2-1; TRBD2 aligns across 7 bases. This CDR3 contains 15 residues. The V gene end was trimmed by 1 base and the J gene end by 8 bases; junction bases not matched to a gene: 9. Germline V lookup: CDR1 SGHRS, CDR2 YFSETQ. CDR3: CASSLLAGDTYEQFF. Here the CDR3 DNA reads TGCGCCAGCAGCTTGTTGGCGGGAGACACATATGAGCAGTTCTTC.

The V gene is TRBV24-1, the J gene TRBJ2-1; the D is unclear. V lost 4 bases and J lost 15, with 27 bases in between. CDR3 length: 16 amino acids. Germline-derived CDR1 and CDR2 are KGHDR and SFDVKD. The CDR3 sequence: CATSESGGKSYNELFF. DNA of the CDR3: TGTGCCACCAGTGAGTCTGGCGGAAAGTCATACAATGAGTTGTTCTTC.

In this sample, this clonotype turned up a few times. The rearrangement uses TRBV7-9 and TRBJ1-2, with 8 bases aligning to TRBD1. Trimming took 4 bases from V and 8 from J; bases not matched to a gene: 9. The CDR3 is made up of 14 amino acids. CDR1 and CDR2 from the germline V gene are SEHNR and FQNEAQ (reference sequence). CDR3 sequence: CASSYGQGVEGYTF. The CDR3 DNA reads TGTGCCAGCAGCTACGGACAGGGAGTCGAAGGCTACACCTTC.

The chain carries TRBV24-1 and TRBJ2-1; D could derive from TRBD1 or TRBD2 (5 bases each). The CDR3 is 15 amino acids. Germline assignment: CDR1 KGHDR and CDR2 SFDVKD. V lost 4 bases and J 5 bases, leaving 14 bases between the germline ends. As DNA, the CDR3 is TGTGCCACCAGTGACTGGGGACGGATTAACAATGAGCAGTTCTTC. It is translated as CATSDWGRINNEQFF.

The V and J genes are TRBV24-1 and TRBJ1-5; TRBD1 is a possible D gene (6 bases). Trimming took 2 bases from V and 2 from J, leaving 9 bases between them. In germline, CDR1 is KGHDR, CDR2 SFDVKD. The CDR3 contains 15 residues. CDR3 sequence reads: CATSDYREGNQPQHF. In nucleotides, the CDR3 is TGTGCCACCAGTGATTACAGGGAGGGCAATCAGCCCCAGCATTTT.

The chain recombines TRBV4-2 with TRBJ1-5, with D unclear. The V gene's germline CDR1 is LGHNA and CDR2 YNFKEQ. The CDR3 covers 15 residues. The V end lost 0 bases, the J end lost 7 bases, and 13 bases lay between the germline ends. The CDR3 sequence: CASSQEIPGRQPQHF. The DNA for the CDR3 is TGTGCCAGCAGCCAAGAGATCCCGGGTCGGCAGCCCCAGCATTTT.